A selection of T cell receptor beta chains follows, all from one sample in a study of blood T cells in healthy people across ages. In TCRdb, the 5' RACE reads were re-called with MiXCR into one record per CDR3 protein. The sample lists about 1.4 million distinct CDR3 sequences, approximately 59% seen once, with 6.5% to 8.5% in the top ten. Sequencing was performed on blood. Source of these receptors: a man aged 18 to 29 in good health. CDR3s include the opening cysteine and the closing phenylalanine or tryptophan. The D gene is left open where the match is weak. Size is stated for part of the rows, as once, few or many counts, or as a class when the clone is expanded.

CDR3nt: TGTGCCAGCAGCTTAGAGGTCGGGGCGGGGATGGATGATGGCTACACCTTC; CDR3aa: CASSLEVGAGMDDGYTF; v_gene: TRBV7-9; abundance: few; j_gene: TRBJ1-2; len: 17; d_gene: .
CDR3nt: TGTGCCAGCAGTTACTTCGGACAGGGTGGCGTAGCTTTCTTT; CDR3aa: CASSYFGQGGVAFF; v_gene: TRBV6-6; abundance: .; j_gene: TRBJ1-1; len: 14; d_gene: TRBD1
CDR3nt: TGTGCCGCGGGGGACATCAGCGAGGGCGAGCAGTACTTC; CDR3aa: CAAGDISEGEQYF; v_gene: TRBV6-1; abundance: .; j_gene: TRBJ2-7; len: 13; d_gene: .
CDR3nt: TGTGCCAGCAGCCAATCCCAGGGGAGCCAAGAGACCCAGTACTTC; CDR3aa: CASSQSQGSQETQYF; v_gene: TRBV14; abundance: few; j_gene: TRBJ2-5; len: 15; d_gene: .
CDR3nt: TGTGCCAGCAGTTCAAATTACAATGAGCAGTTCTTC; CDR3aa: CASSSNYNEQFF; v_gene: TRBV7-2; abundance: many; j_gene: TRBJ2-1; len: 12; d_gene: .
CDR3nt: TGCGCCAGCGGGCCAGGGCGCACGCCCAAGACCCAGTACTTC; CDR3aa: CASGPGRTPKTQYF; v_gene: TRBV5-1; abundance: .; j_gene: TRBJ2-5; len: 14; d_gene: .
CDR3nt: TGTGCCAGTTACGACAGGGGGCTGGGTCCTGAAGCTTTCTTT; CDR3aa: CASYDRGLGPEAFF; v_gene: TRBV12-3/TRBV12-4; abundance: few; j_gene: TRBJ1-1; len: 14; d_gene: TRBD1
CDR3nt: TGCGCCAGCAGTCGTATTCTGCCCAGCCGCTATGAGCAGTTCTTC; CDR3aa: CASSRILPSRYEQFF; v_gene: TRBV4-1; abundance: once; j_gene: TRBJ2-1; len: 15; d_gene: .
CDR3nt: TGTGCCAGCAGCTTAGACGGACAGGGGAACGGCTACACCTTC; CDR3aa: CASSLDGQGNGYTF; v_gene: TRBV7-2; abundance: .; j_gene: TRBJ1-2; len: 14; d_gene: TRBD1
CDR3nt: TGCGCCAGCAGCCAAATAGCGGGTAGGAGCTCCTACGAGCAGTACTTC; CDR3aa: CASSQIAGRSSYEQYF; v_gene: TRBV4-1; abundance: .; j_gene: TRBJ2-7; len: 16; d_gene: TRBD2
CDR3nt: TGTGCCAGCGGGAGAGGGGACTTAAAATTTACCTACGAGCAGTACTTC; CDR3aa: CASGRGDLKFTYEQYF; v_gene: TRBV6-5; abundance: .; j_gene: TRBJ2-7; len: 16; d_gene: .
CDR3nt: TGTGCCAGCAGCGTAGCGGTATACAAGAACAATGAGCAGTTCTTC; CDR3aa: CASSVAVYKNNEQFF; v_gene: TRBV9; abundance: .; j_gene: TRBJ2-1; len: 15; d_gene: .
CDR3nt: TGTGCCACCAGCAGAGACTATGGGAAAGGGATTCAGTACTTC; CDR3aa: CATSRDYGKGIQYF; v_gene: TRBV15; abundance: .; j_gene: TRBJ2-4; len: 14; d_gene: .
CDR3nt: TGTGCCAGCAGCGTAGGTTCCCGACAGCTACCGACAGATACGCAGTATTTT; CDR3aa: CASSVGSRQLPTDTQYF; v_gene: TRBV9; abundance: few; j_gene: TRBJ2-3; len: 17; d_gene: .
CDR3nt: TGTGCCAGCAGCGGAGACAGTTATCAGCCCCAGCATTTT; CDR3aa: CASSGDSYQPQHF; v_gene: TRBV7-2; abundance: once; j_gene: TRBJ1-5; len: 13; d_gene: .
CDR3nt: TGCAGCGTTGAAGCCCCGGGACTAGCGGGAGGGATTTACAATGAGCAGTTCTTC; CDR3aa: CSVEAPGLAGGIYNEQFF; v_gene: TRBV29-1; abundance: .; j_gene: TRBJ2-1; len: 18; d_gene: TRBD2
CDR3nt: TGTGCCAGCAGCTCAGGACGGGGCGCCCCAGATACGCAGTATTTT; CDR3aa: CASSSGRGAPDTQYF; v_gene: TRBV7-2; abundance: few; j_gene: TRBJ2-3; len: 15; d_gene: .
CDR3nt: TGTGCCAGCAGTAATATCGGGGCAGCCCACACAGATACGCAGTATTTT; CDR3aa: CASSNIGAAHTDTQYF; v_gene: TRBV27; abundance: .; j_gene: TRBJ2-3; len: 16; d_gene: .
CDR3nt: TGTGCCAGCAGCTCCGGGACTAGCGGTAATGAGCAGTTCTTC; CDR3aa: CASSSGTSGNEQFF; v_gene: TRBV7-2; abundance: few; j_gene: TRBJ2-1; len: 14; d_gene: TRBD2
CDR3nt: TGCAGCGTTGAACTAGCAGTCACAGATACGCAGTATTTT; CDR3aa: CSVELAVTDTQYF; v_gene: TRBV29-1; abundance: few; j_gene: TRBJ2-3; len: 13; d_gene: .
CDR3nt: TGTGCCAGCAGCTCCAGGGAGGCCTACGAGCAGTACTTC; CDR3aa: CASSSREAYEQYF; v_gene: TRBV13; abundance: .; j_gene: TRBJ2-7; len: 13; d_gene: .
CDR3nt: TGTGCCAGCAGTGAAGCGCGGGCTTCCCGCCTCGCAGATACGCAGTATTTT; CDR3aa: CASSEARASRLADTQYF; v_gene: TRBV6-1; abundance: .; j_gene: TRBJ2-3; len: 17; d_gene: .
CDR3nt: TGTGCCAGCAGTTACGTGACAGGCGCCTACAATGAGCAGTTCTTC; CDR3aa: CASSYVTGAYNEQFF; v_gene: TRBV6-6; abundance: .; j_gene: TRBJ2-1; len: 15; d_gene: .
CDR3nt: TGTGCCAGCAACTTAGCCCCCACAGGGGCAACTAATGAAAAACTGTTTTTT; CDR3aa: CASNLAPTGATNEKLFF; v_gene: TRBV7-8; abundance: few; j_gene: TRBJ1-4; len: 17; d_gene: TRBD1
CDR3nt: TGCAGTGCTAGTAGGTTCGTTGAGACCCAGTACTTC; CDR3aa: CSASRFVETQYF; v_gene: TRBV20-1; abundance: few; j_gene: TRBJ2-5; len: 12; d_gene: .
CDR3nt: TGTGCCAGCAGTTCCATGGGAGGCTATGGCTACACCTTC; CDR3aa: CASSSMGGYGYTF; v_gene: TRBV27; abundance: .; j_gene: TRBJ1-2; len: 13; d_gene: .
CDR3nt: TGCGCCAGCAGCCAGGCCGGTAGACAGGGGCACCAACGGAACACCGGGGAGCTGTTTTTT; CDR3aa: CASSQAGRQGHQRNTGELFF; v_gene: TRBV4-1; abundance: .; j_gene: TRBJ2-2; len: 20; d_gene: TRBD1
CDR3nt: TGTGCCAGCAGTCCTACCCCCGGGAGCTCCTACAATGAGCAGTTCTTC; CDR3aa: CASSPTPGSSYNEQFF; v_gene: TRBV3-1; abundance: .; j_gene: TRBJ2-1; len: 16; d_gene: .
CDR3nt: TGTGCCAGCAGGAAGTTGGGGGGCGACTATGGCTACACCTTC; CDR3aa: CASRKLGGDYGYTF; v_gene: TRBV6-5; abundance: .; j_gene: TRBJ1-2; len: 14; d_gene: .
CDR3nt: TGTGCCAGCAGTTCCCATGCGAGCACAGATACGCAGTATTTT; CDR3aa: CASSSHASTDTQYF; v_gene: TRBV12-3/TRBV12-4; abundance: .; j_gene: TRBJ2-3; len: 14; d_gene: .
CDR3nt: TGTGCCAGCAGTGAAGCAGACAGCATAACCTACAATGAGCAGTTCTTC; CDR3aa: CASSEADSITYNEQFF; v_gene: TRBV6-1; abundance: .; j_gene: TRBJ2-1; len: 16; d_gene: .
CDR3nt: TGTGCCAGCCTGACCGACAGGGGGGAAGAGACCCAGTACTTC; CDR3aa: CASLTDRGEETQYF; v_gene: TRBV6-2/TRBV6-3; abundance: .; j_gene: TRBJ2-5; len: 14; d_gene: TRBD1
CDR3nt: TGTGCCAGCAGTGACCCACTAGCGGGAGACCTCTACGACGGGCAGTTCTTC; CDR3aa: CASSDPLAGDLYDGQFF; v_gene: TRBV10-3; abundance: .; j_gene: TRBJ2-1; len: 17; d_gene: TRBD2
CDR3nt: TGTGCCAGCAGCGCCACCACAGGGAACCACGAGCAGTACTTC; CDR3aa: CASSATTGNHEQYF; v_gene: TRBV12-3/TRBV12-4; abundance: .; j_gene: TRBJ2-7; len: 14; d_gene: .
CDR3nt: TGTGCCAGCAGCCCTAGGGTAGAAGAGCAGTACTTC; CDR3aa: CASSPRVEEQYF; v_gene: TRBV25-1; abundance: .; j_gene: TRBJ2-7; len: 12; d_gene: .
CDR3nt: TGCGCCAGCAGCTTGGCCGGGGGGGCCGGTGAAAAACTGTTTTTT; CDR3aa: CASSLAGGAGEKLFF; v_gene: TRBV5-1; abundance: few; j_gene: TRBJ1-4; len: 15; d_gene: .